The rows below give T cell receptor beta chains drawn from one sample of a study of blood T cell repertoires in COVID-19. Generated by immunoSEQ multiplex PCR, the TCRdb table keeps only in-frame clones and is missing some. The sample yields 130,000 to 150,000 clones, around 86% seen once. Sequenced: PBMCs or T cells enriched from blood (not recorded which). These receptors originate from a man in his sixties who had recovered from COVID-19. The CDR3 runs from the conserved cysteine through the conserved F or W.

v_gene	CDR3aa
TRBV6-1	CASSENGRNIQYF
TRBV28	CASRNPTGFSQPQHF
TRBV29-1	CSALRTSGRGETQYF
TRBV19	CASGGTGGFGANVLTF
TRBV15	CATDLLEGEFRSPLHF
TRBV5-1	CASSTTRQGVADTQYF
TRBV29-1	CSVEGGTQETQYF
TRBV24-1	CATSDPYPGQGARSNEAFF
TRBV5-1	CASSYSGGLSYEQYF
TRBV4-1	CASSLDDRNTEAFF
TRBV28	CASSFGVSTGHEQYF
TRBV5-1	CASSSGTGANYGYTF
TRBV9	CASSERQSSNEKLFF
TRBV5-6	CASSRGTGPNQPQHF
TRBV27	CASSLSFGSGYTF
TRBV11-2	CASSAGPNGETQYF
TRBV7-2	CASSLGPNEKLFF
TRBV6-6	CASSSHMGGTGELFF
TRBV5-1	CASSSRLAGNTGELFF
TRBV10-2	CASSIAGELNEQFF
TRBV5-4	CASNRGAAGRSNEQFF
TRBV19	CASSNLAGDTGELFF
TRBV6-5	CASSYSRDRAYEQYF
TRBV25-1	CASRQGYGSPLHF
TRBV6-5	CASSYLEGGNEKLFF
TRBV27	CASRPHGIHNSPLHF
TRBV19	CASSMEGLGTGELFF
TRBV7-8	CASSLEQGGEQYF
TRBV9	CASSGGDRYYEQYF
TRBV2	CASSEWSAGELFF